This T cell receptor beta chain was documented in a study of blood T cell repertoires in COVID-19. Study background: Material from acute and convalescent COVID-19 was sourced from the United States, Italy and Spain. In each case, the material was cDNA or gDNA derived from T cells, B-cell-depleted T cells, or PBMCs.

Germline values: CDR1 SGHTA, CDR2 FQGNSA. Trimming left V 4 bases short and J 1 base short, with 14 bases between. This CDR3 has 17 residues. Original processing methods: Researchers report that nucleated cell counts were estimated from reference gene primer amplification. Libraries were prepared by immunoSEQ multiplex PCR; TCRdb keeps only in-frame clonotypes and omits some of them. V and J calls and clone size are copied from that table; D and trimming were computed from the DNA. The sample carries approximately 250,000 clones, more than 80% recorded once. The clonotype comes from a man aged 25-40 years who had recovered from COVID-19. The specimen sequenced was peripheral blood. The genes are TRBV7-2 and TRBJ1-6; unclear D gene. The CDR3 nucleotides read TGTGCCAGCAGCTCCGGGCGGGTGGGGTCCTATAATTCACCCCTCCACTTT. Its translation is CASSSGRVGSYNSPLHF.